The source of this T cell receptor (beta chain) is a study of blood T cell repertoires in COVID-19. The germline V gene encodes CDR1 MDHEN and CDR2 SYDVKM. V lost 9 bases to trimming and J lost 3 bases; unmatched junction nucleotides: 4. This CDR3 has 13 amino acids. Clones were sequenced by immunoSEQ multiplex PCR, and TCRdb holds only the in-frame ones, with some missing. The table records 55,000 to 75,000 clones, approximately 84% of them present only once. The chain links TRBV28 to TRBJ1-5; TRBD1 matches 8 bases. Sequenced sample: peripheral blood. The sequence was collected from a man aged 60 to 69 with COVID-19, enrolled during active disease. The CDR3 is CASRTGPNQPQHF. The CDR3 DNA is TGTGCCAGTCGGACAGGGCCCAATCAGCCCCAGCATTTT.